Below, 10 T cell receptor beta chains from the same sample are listed, as sequenced in a study of blood T cell repertoires in COVID-19. Clones were read by immunoSEQ multiplex PCR, and TCRdb kept only the in-frame ones, dropping some. The sample lists approximately 66,000 clones; 70% to 90% were seen once. Input material: peripheral blood. The source is a middle-aged man with active COVID-19.

The chain links TRBV13 to TRBJ2-1; TRBD2 agrees at 8 bases. Germline CDR1 and CDR2: PRHDT and FYEKMQ (reference sequence). The junction had 3 bases not matched to a gene; V was cut back by 5 bases and J by 0 bases. This CDR3 spans 15 amino acids. The CDR3 bases are TGTGCCAGCAGCATAAGCGGGAGCTCCTACAATGAGCAGTTCTTC. Its protein product is CASSISGSSYNEQFF.

The chain is built from TRBV10-2 and TRBJ2-5, with D unresolved. Germline CDR1 and CDR2: WSHSY and SAAADI. This CDR3 spans 13 amino acids. Trimming removed 5 bases from V and 5 bases from J, with 12 bases in between. Here the CDR3 DNA reads TGCGCCAGCAGTCAGACTCGACTCGAGACCCAGTACTTC. This gives the protein CASSQTRLETQYF.

This sequence joins TRBV5-4 and TRBJ1-2, with 8 bases matching TRBD1. Looked up from germline, CDR1 is SGHNT and CDR2 is YYREEE (reference sequence). Trimming at V came to 5 bases and at J to 8 bases, leaving 14 bases not matched to a gene. This CDR3 region has 15 residues. This chain's CDR3 is CASSTGQGKSSGYTF. CDR3 in DNA: TGTGCCAGCAGTACCGGACAGGGTAAATCGAGCGGCTACACCTTC.

This clone was seen a single time. The chain employs TRBV27 and TRBJ2-3; TRBD2 matches at 7 bases. J was trimmed by 1 base and V by 6 bases; bases with no gene match: 10. The CDR3 spans 16 residues. The germline gives CDR1 MNHEY, CDR2 SMNVEV (reference sequence). CDR3 region: CASRPTGTIGTDTQYF. CDR3 in DNA: TGTGCCAGCAGACCTACCGGGACTATAGGCACAGATACGCAGTATTTT.

This clone turned up a few times. V and J are TRBV5-5 and TRBJ2-7, with TRBD1 matching over 7 bases. Trimming took 4 bases from V and 7 from J; bases not matched to a gene: 5. CDR3 length equals 12 residues. The germline CDR1 and CDR2 sequences are SGHKS and YYEKEE (reference sequence). CDR3 residues: CASSGDSGEQYF. The CDR3 DNA sequence: TGTGCCAGCAGCGGGGACAGCGGAGAGCAGTACTTC.

The chain carries TRBV2 and TRBJ2-2; D uncertain. CDR1 and CDR2 (germline): SNHLY, FYNNEI. This CDR3 comprises 10 residues. The ends were cut back, 6 bases at V and 7 bases at J, with 3 bases in the middle. The CDR3 protein is CASSGGELFF. The CDR3 DNA sequence: TGTGCCAGCAGCGGCGGGGAGCTGTTTTTT.

The rearrangement uses TRBV7-9 and TRBJ1-6; possibly TRBD1 for D (6 bases). Looked up from germline, CDR1 is SEHNR and CDR2 is FQNEAQ (reference sequence). This CDR3 is 14 amino acids long. The V end lost 5 bases, the J end lost 6 bases, and 11 bases lay between the germline ends. The CDR3 sequence is CASSPGTPNSPLHF. CDR3 bases: TGTGCCAGCAGCCCCGGGACACCTAATTCACCCCTCCACTTT. The variable domain in full, with the rest retrieved from reference TRBV7-9 and TRBJ1-6, is DTGVSQNPRHKITKRGQNVTFRCDPISEHNRLYWYRQTLGQGPEFLTYFQNEAQLEKSRLLSDRFSAERPKGSFSTLEIQRTEQGDSAMYLCASSPGTPNSPLHFGNGTRLTVT.

The CDR3 region has the DNA TGCGCCAGCAGCCAAGCGGGACTCTCATACTACAATGAGCAGTTCTTC. This gives the protein CASSQAGLSYYNEQFF. This chain connects TRBV4-1 to TRBJ2-1; a possible D gene is TRBD2 (6 bases). V was clipped by 1 base and J by 3 bases, with 13 bases between them. In germline, CDR1 is MGHRA, CDR2 YSYEKL. This CDR3 is built from 16 residues.

V and J are TRBV6-1 and TRBJ1-3; D may be TRBD1 (5 bases). V was clipped by 1 base and J by 2 bases, with 12 bases between them. CDR3 length: 16 amino acids. Germline-derived CDR1 and CDR2 are MNHNS and SASEGT. CDR3 sequence (DNA): TGTGCCAGCAGTGAAGGGGCAGGGCTTCCTGGAAACACCATATATTTT. Its translation is CASSEGAGLPGNTIYF.

In regard to this clone: The junction shows a germline mismatch at one end, possibly a read error. The rearrangement links TRBV5-1 to TRBJ1-1; D possibly corresponds to TRBD1 (5 bases). This CDR3 contains 13 residues. Germline assignment: CDR1 SGHRS and CDR2 YFSETQ. CDR3 loop: CASSLGWGVEGFF. The CDR3 coding sequence is TGCGCCAGCAGCTTGGGCTGGGGGGTAGAGGGGTTTTTT.